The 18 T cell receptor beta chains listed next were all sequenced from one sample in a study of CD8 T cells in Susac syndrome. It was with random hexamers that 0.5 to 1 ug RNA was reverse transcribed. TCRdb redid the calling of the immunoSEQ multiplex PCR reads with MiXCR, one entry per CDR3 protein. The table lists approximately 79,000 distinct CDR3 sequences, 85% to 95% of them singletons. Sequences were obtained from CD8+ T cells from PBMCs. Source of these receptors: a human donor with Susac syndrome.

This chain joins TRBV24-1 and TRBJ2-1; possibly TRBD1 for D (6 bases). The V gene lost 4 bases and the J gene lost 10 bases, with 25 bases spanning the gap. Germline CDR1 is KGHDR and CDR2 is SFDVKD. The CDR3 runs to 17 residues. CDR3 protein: CATSEAGTISEIDEQFF. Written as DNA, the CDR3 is TGTGCCACCAGTGAGGCAGGGACAATAAGCGAGATCGACGAGCAGTTCTTC.

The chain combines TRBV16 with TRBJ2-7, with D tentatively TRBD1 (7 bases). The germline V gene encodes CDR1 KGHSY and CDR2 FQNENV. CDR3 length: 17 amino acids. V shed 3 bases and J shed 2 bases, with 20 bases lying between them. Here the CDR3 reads CASSHPTGRQETYEQYF. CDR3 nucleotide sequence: TGTGCCAGCAGCCACCCGACAGGGAGGCAGGAAACCTACGAGCAGTACTTC.

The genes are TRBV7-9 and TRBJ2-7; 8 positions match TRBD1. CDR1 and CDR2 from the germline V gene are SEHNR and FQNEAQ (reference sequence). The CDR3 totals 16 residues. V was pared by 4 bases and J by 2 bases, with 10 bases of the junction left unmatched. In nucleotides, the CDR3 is TGTGCCAGCAGCTCCACGACAGGGGCGAATCCCTACGAGCAGTACTTC. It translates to CASSSTTGANPYEQYF.

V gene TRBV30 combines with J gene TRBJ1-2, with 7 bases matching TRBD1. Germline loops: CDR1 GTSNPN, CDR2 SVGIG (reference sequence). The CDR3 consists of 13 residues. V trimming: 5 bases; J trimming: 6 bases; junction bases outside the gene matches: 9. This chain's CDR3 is CAWLTGTADGYTF. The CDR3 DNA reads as TGTGCCTGGCTCACGGGGACAGCAGATGGCTACACCTTC.

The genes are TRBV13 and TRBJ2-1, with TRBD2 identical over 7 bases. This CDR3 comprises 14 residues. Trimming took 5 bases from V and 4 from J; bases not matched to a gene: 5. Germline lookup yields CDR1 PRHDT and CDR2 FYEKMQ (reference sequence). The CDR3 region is CASSPRDYYNEQFF. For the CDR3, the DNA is TGTGCCAGCAGCCCCCGGGACTATTACAATGAGCAGTTCTTC.

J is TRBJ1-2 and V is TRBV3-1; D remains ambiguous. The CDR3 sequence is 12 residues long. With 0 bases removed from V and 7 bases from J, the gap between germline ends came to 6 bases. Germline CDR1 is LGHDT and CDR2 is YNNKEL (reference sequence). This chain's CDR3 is CASSQDQVGYTF. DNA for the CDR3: TGTGCCAGCAGCCAAGATCAAGTTGGCTACACCTTC.

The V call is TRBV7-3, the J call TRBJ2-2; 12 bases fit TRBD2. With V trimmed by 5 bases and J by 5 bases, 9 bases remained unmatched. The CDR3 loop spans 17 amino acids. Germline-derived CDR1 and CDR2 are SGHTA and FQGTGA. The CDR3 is CASSLLLAGGRTGELFF. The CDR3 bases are TGTGCCAGCAGCCTCCTTCTAGCGGGGGGGCGGACCGGGGAGCTGTTTTTT.

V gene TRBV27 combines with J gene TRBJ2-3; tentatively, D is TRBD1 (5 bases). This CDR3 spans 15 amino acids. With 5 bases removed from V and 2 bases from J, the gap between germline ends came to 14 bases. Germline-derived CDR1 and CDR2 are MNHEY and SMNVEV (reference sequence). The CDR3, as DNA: TGTGCCAGCAGTACCGTGACAGCCTACACAGATACGCAGTATTTT. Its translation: CASSTVTAYTDTQYF.

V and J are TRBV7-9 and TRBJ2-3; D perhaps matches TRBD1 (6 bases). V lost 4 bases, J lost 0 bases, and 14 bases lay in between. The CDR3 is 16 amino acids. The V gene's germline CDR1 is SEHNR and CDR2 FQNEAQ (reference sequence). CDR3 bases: TGTGCCAGCAGCTCGGACAGTTTCTTTAGCACAGATACGCAGTATTTT. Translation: CASSSDSFFSTDTQYF.

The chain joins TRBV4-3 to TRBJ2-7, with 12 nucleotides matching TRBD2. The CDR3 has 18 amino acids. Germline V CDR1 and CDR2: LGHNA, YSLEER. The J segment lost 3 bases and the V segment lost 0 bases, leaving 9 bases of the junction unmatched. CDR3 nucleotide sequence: TGCGCCAGCAGCCAAGATCTAGCGGGAGGGCTCCGCGACTACGAGCAGTACTTC. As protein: CASSQDLAGGLRDYEQYF.

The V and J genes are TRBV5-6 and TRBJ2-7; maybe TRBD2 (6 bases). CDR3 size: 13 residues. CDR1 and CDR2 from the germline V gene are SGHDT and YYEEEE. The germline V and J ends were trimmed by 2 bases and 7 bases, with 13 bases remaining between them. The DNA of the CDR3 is TGTGCCAGCAGCTTTGGACTATACACTGAGCAGTACTTC. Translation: CASSFGLYTEQYF.

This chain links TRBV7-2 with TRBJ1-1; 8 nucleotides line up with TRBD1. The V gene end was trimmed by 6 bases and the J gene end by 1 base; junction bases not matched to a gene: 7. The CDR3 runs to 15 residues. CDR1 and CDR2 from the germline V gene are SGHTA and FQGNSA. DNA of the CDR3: TGTGCCAGCAGGGACTTGGGGACAGGGAACACTGAAGCTTTCTTT. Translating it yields CASRDLGTGNTEAFF.

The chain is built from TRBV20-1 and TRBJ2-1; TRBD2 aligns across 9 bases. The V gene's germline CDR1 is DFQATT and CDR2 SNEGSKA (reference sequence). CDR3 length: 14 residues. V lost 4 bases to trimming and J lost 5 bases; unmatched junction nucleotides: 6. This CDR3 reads CSAISGSGNNEQFF. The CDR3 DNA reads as TGCAGTGCTATTAGCGGGAGCGGAAACAATGAGCAGTTCTTC.

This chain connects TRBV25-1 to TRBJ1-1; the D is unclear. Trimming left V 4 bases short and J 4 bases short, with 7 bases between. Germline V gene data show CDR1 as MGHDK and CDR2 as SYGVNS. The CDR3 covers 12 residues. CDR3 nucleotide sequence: TGTGCCAGCAGTGTCGGCGCCACTGAAGCTTTCTTT. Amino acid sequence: CASSVGATEAFF.

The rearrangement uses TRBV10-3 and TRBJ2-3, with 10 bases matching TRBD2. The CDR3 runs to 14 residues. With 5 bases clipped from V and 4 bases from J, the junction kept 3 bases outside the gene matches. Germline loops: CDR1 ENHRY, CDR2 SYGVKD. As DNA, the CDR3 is TGTGCCATCAGTCAGCGGGAGGGGTCAGATACGCAGTATTTT. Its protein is CAISQREGSDTQYF.

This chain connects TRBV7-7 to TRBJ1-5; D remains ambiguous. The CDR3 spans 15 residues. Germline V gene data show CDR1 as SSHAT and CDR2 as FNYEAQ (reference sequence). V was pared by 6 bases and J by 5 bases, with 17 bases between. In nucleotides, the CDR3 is TGTGCCAGCAGTTTGCCTAGGGATGGCGATCAGCCCCAGCATTTT. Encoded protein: CASSLPRDGDQPQHF.

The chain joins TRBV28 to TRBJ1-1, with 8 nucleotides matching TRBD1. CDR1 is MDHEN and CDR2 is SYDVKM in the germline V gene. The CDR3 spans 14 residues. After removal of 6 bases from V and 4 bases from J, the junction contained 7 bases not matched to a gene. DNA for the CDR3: TGTGCCAGCAGCCTGACAGGGGACAGCACTGAAGCTTTCTTT. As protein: CASSLTGDSTEAFF. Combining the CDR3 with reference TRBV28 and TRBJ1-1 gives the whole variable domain DVKVTQSSRYLVKRTGEKVFLECVQDMDHENMFWYRQDPGLGLRLIYFSYDVKMKEKGDIPEGYSVSREKKERFSLILESASTNQTSMYLCASSLTGDSTEAFFGQGTRLTVV.

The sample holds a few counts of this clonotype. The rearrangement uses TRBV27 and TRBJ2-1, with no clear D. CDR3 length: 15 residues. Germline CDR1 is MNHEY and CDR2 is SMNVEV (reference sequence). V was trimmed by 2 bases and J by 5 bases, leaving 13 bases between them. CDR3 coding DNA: TGTGCCAGCAGTTTAAATGGAGTCGCCAACAATGAGCAGTTCTTC. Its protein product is CASSLNGVANNEQFF.